The 26 T cell receptor beta chains below were found in one sample sequenced in a study of identical twins' blood T cells. TCRdb fed the 5' RACE reads into MiXCR, producing one record per CDR3 protein. This sample has 350,000 to 400,000 distinct CDR3 sequences; approximately 30% occur once, and the top ten carry around 5.6%. The sequenced material came from PBMCs. These receptors were obtained from a woman between 18 and 55 years old in good health.

The chain has TRBV23-1 and TRBJ1-5, with a possible D match to TRBD1 (5 bases). TRBV23-1 qualifies as an ORF whose function is uncertain. The CDR3 sequence is 15 residues long. Trimming removed 5 bases at V and 2 bases at J, with 13 bases between. The CDR3 protein is CASSSGRAGNQPQHF. CDR3 DNA sequence: TGCGCCAGCAGTAGTGGCAGGGCGGGCAATCAGCCCCAGCATTTT.

In its sample, this clonotype was seen a few times. The V gene is TRBV5-1, the J gene TRBJ2-2; D gene uncertain. V gave up 0 bases and J gave up 3 bases, with 15 bases separating them. Germline V lookup: CDR1 SGHRS, CDR2 YFSETQ. The CDR3 covers 17 residues. CDR3 DNA sequence: TGCGCCAGCAGCTTGGGCGGTCAGCACTTGGACACCGGGGAGCTGTTTTTT. Its protein product is CASSLGGQHLDTGELFF.

This chain uses TRBV11-2 with TRBJ1-2; no firm D call. Per germline, CDR1 SGHAT and CDR2 FQNNGV. V was clipped by 1 base and J by 4 bases, with 10 bases between them. The length of the CDR3 is 14 residues. CDR3 nucleotides: TGTGCCAGCAGCTTAGTTGGGAAGGGCTATGGCTACACCTTC. Its translation is CASSLVGKGYGYTF.

In the case of this clonotype: This may be a read error: a much more frequent sequence differs by one nucleotide. The final CDR3 position lacks the conserved phenylalanine or tryptophan, pointing to a likely read error. This CDR3 reads CSVVGSGAVNTEAFS. CDR3 bases: TGCAGCGTTGTGGGGTCTGGAGCGGTGAACACTGAAGCTTTCTCT. The rearrangement links TRBV29-1 to TRBJ1-1, with D hard to call. CDR1 is SQVTM and CDR2 is ANQGSEA in the germline V gene. Deletions cut 4 bases from V and 0 bases from J, with 15 bases between. This CDR3 contains 15 residues.

A few counts support this clonotype. The gene calls are TRBV20-1 and TRBJ2-1; the D gene is possibly TRBD2 (6 bases). V was clipped by 2 bases and J by 4 bases, with 18 bases between them. The CDR3 spans 16 residues. Germline CDR1 is DFQATT and CDR2 is SNEGSKA (reference sequence). The CDR3 region has the DNA TGCAGTGCTAGATCCCCTAGCGCAAAAGCTTACAATGAGCAGTTCTTC. Protein: CSARSPSAKAYNEQFF.

CDR3 sequence: CASSRLILPSYEQYF. CDR3 bases: TGTGCCAGCAGCCGCCTCATCCTGCCCTCCTACGAGCAGTACTTC. This chain links TRBV7-9 with TRBJ2-7; D gene uncertain. Germline values: CDR1 SEHNR, CDR2 FQNEAQ (reference sequence). Trimming took off 5 bases at V and 0 bases at J, with 14 bases between the two ends. This CDR3 region has 15 residues.

The rearrangement joins TRBV3-1 to TRBJ1-2; 7 nucleotides match TRBD1. The J segment lost 7 bases and the V segment lost 4 bases, leaving 15 bases of the junction unmatched. This CDR3 is built from 16 residues. Germline V gene sequence: CDR1 LGHDT, CDR2 YNNKEL (reference sequence). The CDR3 coding sequence is TGTGCCAGCAGCCCGCAGACCCCGACAGGGATATTTGGCTACACCTTC. Translating gives CASSPQTPTGIFGYTF.

V gene TRBV20-1 combines with J gene TRBJ1-2; tentatively, D is TRBD1 (5 bases). The CDR3 length is 14 residues. V lost 4 bases to trimming and J lost 6 bases, with 18 bases between them. Germline V lookup: CDR1 DFQATT, CDR2 SNEGSKA (reference sequence). CDR3 region: CSAIFPGSVDGYTF. In DNA form, the CDR3 reads TGCAGTGCTATCTTCCCAGGGAGTGTCGATGGCTACACCTTC.

In regard to this clonotype: A much larger clone differs from this one at a single base, so this may be a read error. The chain has TRBV6-6 and TRBJ1-6; tentative D call: TRBD1 (6 bases). CDR1 is MNHNY, CDR2 SVGAGI, per germline (reference sequence). The CDR3 is made up of 12 amino acids. The CDR3 DNA is TGTGCCAGCAATACAGGGATTTCACCCCCCCACTTT. Translating it yields CASNTGISPPHF.

V and J are TRBV3-1 and TRBJ1-6; D unclear. The CDR3 is 14 residues long. Looked up from germline, CDR1 is LGHDT and CDR2 is YNNKEL (reference sequence). Between the trimmed V and J ends, which lost 0 bases and 6 bases, there was a span of 6 bases. The CDR3 reads CASSQEGANSPLHF. The DNA for the CDR3 is TGTGCCAGCAGCCAAGAGGGCGCTAATTCACCCCTCCACTTT. Full variable domain (outside the CDR3, taken from reference TRBV3-1 and TRBJ1-6): DTAVSQTPKYLVTQMGNDKSIKCEQNLGHDTMYWYKQDSKKFLKIMFSYNNKELIINETVPNRFSPKSPDKAHLNLHINSLELGDSAVYFCASSQEGANSPLHFGNGTRLTVT.

This chain connects TRBV20-1 to TRBJ2-3; D is ambiguous. The CDR3 contains 13 residues. CDR1 DFQATT and CDR2 SNEGSKA come from the germline V gene (reference sequence). The DNA for the CDR3 is TGCAACTTGCCAGAGAGGTACACAGATACGCAGTATTTT. Protein product: CNLPERYTDTQYF.

This clonotype was seen repeatedly, ten times or more. CDR3 residues: CASSYSMGSTEAFF. The CDR3 nucleotides read TGTGCCAGCAGTTACTCGATGGGGAGCACTGAAGCTTTCTTT. The chain joins TRBV6-5 to TRBJ1-1; D is unclear. Trimming took 0 bases from V and 4 from J, leaving 9 bases between them. CDR3 size: 14 residues. Germline lookup yields CDR1 MNHEY and CDR2 SVGAGI.

This CDR3 is CASSSLGVDPWTF. In nucleotides, the CDR3 is TGTGCCAGCAGCTCCTTAGGGGTCGACCCCTGGACCTTC. V is TRBV7-2 and J is TRBJ1-2; perhaps TRBD1 as D (5 bases). The CDR3 length is 13 residues. Germline loops: CDR1 SGHTA, CDR2 FQGNSA. V lost 4 bases and J 14 bases, leaving 20 bases between the germline ends. Drawing the rest from reference TRBV7-2 and TRBJ1-2, the complete variable domain is GAGVSQSPSNKVTEKGKDVELRCDPISGHTALYWYRQSLGQGLEFLIYFQGNSAPDKSGLPSDRFSAERTGGSVSTLTIQRTQQEDSAVYLCASSSLGVDPWTFGSGTRLTVV.

Many counts were recorded for this clonotype. The chain has TRBV11-2 and TRBJ1-1; 7 bases agree with TRBD1. In germline, CDR1 is SGHAT, CDR2 FQNNGV. Germline trimming cut 2 bases from V and 10 bases from J; bases unmatched to any gene: 1. The CDR3 loop spans 11 amino acids. The CDR3 loop reads CASSLSGGAFF. Here the CDR3 DNA reads TGTGCCAGCAGCTTATCAGGGGGAGCTTTCTTT.

There are a few counts of this clonotype. A junction boundary mismatches the germline segment, possibly from a read error. The rearrangement links TRBV6-2 or TRBV6-3 to TRBJ1-5, with D possibly being TRBD1 (6 bases). The germline V gene encodes CDR1 MNHEY and CDR2 SVGEGT. CDR3 length: 18 amino acids. The CDR3 reads CTSSWIQGASNSNQPQHF. As DNA, the CDR3 is TGTACCAGCAGTTGGATACAGGGAGCGTCGAATAGCAATCAGCCCCAGCATTTT.

This chain uses TRBV13 with TRBJ1-1; D gene unclear. The CDR3 has 12 residues. Germline V gives CDR1 PRHDT, CDR2 FYEKMQ (reference sequence). Trimming removed 4 bases at V and 7 bases at J, with 10 bases between. The CDR3 region is CASSSTPFEAFF. The CDR3 DNA reads TGTGCCAGCAGCTCGACACCGTTTGAAGCTTTCTTT.

This chain joins TRBV13 and TRBJ1-4; D not resolved. The CDR3 is made up of 14 amino acids. Germline values: CDR1 PRHDT, CDR2 FYEKMQ (reference sequence). V was pared by 3 bases and J by 0 bases, with 5 bases between. The CDR3 is CASSLGATNEKLFF. The CDR3 DNA is TGTGCCAGCAGCTTGGGAGCAACTAATGAAAAACTGTTTTTT.

V usage is TRBV14 and J usage is TRBJ1-1; 8 nucleotides align to TRBD1. The CDR3 sequence is 16 residues long. J was trimmed by 8 bases and V by 2 bases; bases with no gene match: 13. The germline V gene has CDR1 SGHDN and CDR2 FVKESK. The CDR3 sequence: CASSQSATGVYKEAFF. The CDR3 DNA reads TGTGCCAGCAGCCAATCCGCGACAGGGGTCTACAAAGAAGCTTTCTTT.

This clonotype showed up just a few times. The CDR3 reads CASSELWAGNTEAFF. CDR3 DNA sequence: TGTGCCAGCAGTGAACTTTGGGCAGGGAACACTGAAGCTTTCTTT. The gene calls are TRBV2 and TRBJ1-1, with unresolved D. V shed 2 bases and J shed 1 base, with 11 bases lying between them. The germline V gene encodes CDR1 SNHLY and CDR2 FYNNEI. This CDR3 contains 15 residues.

This chain links TRBV11-2 with TRBJ2-5, with D possibly TRBD2 on 6 matching bases. CDR1 SGHAT and CDR2 FQNNGV come from the germline V gene. CDR3 length equals 14 residues. The V and J ends lost 5 bases and 1 base respectively, with 11 bases between them. CDR3 in amino acids: CASSPGLVQETQYF. The CDR3 bases are TGTGCCAGCAGCCCGGGACTTGTCCAAGAGACCCAGTACTTC.

This clonotype was seen more than once but under ten times. The genes are TRBV3-1 and TRBJ2-6; a weak D match, TRBD1 (5 bases). This CDR3 is 15 amino acids long. V lost 8 bases and J lost 0, with 11 bases in between. Germline V gene data show CDR1 as LGHDT and CDR2 as YNNKEL (reference sequence). The CDR3 sequence is CASSFTGSGANVLTF. CDR3 in DNA: TGTGCCAGCTCGTTTACAGGCTCTGGGGCCAACGTCCTGACTTTC.

This clonotype occurred a few times. The chain employs TRBV7-9 and TRBJ1-1; D may be TRBD1 (5 bases). Per germline, CDR1 SEHNR and CDR2 FQNEAQ (reference sequence). V gave up 5 bases and J gave up 3 bases, with 13 bases separating them. This CDR3 has 14 amino acids. Here the CDR3 reads CASSKNLGDTEAFF. CDR3 DNA sequence: TGTGCCAGCAGCAAAAACTTAGGGGACACTGAAGCTTTCTTT. The whole variable domain, filled in from reference TRBV7-9 and TRBJ1-1, reads DTGVSQNPRHKITKRGQNVTFRCDPISEHNRLYWYRQTLGQGPEFLTYFQNEAQLEKSRLLSDRFSAERPKGSFSTLEIQRTEQGDSAMYLCASSKNLGDTEAFFGQGTRLTVV.

Note on this clonotype: The junction departs from germline at one end; a sequencing error may be responsible. The chain is built from TRBV19 and TRBJ2-1; 12 bases are a match to TRBD2. The CDR3 length is 14 residues. Germline V gives CDR1 LNHDA, CDR2 SQIVND (reference sequence). The CDR3 DNA follows: TGTGACAGTAAAAGACTAGCGGGAGCTAATGAGCAGTTCTTC. Translating gives CDSKRLAGANEQFF.

This clonotype was picked up many times. CDR3 sequence (DNA): TGCAGTGCCAGACGGGGGGCTGAAGCTTTCTTT. Encoded protein: CSARRGAEAFF. The J gene is TRBJ1-1, the V gene TRBV20-1; a possible D gene is TRBD1 (5 bases). Germline loops: CDR1 DFQATT, CDR2 SNEGSKA (reference sequence). The ends were cut back, 6 bases at V and 6 bases at J, with 11 bases in the middle. The CDR3 has 11 residues.

The CDR3 sequence is CASSTYRVGYGYTF. The CDR3 region has the DNA TGTGCCAGTAGTACGTACAGGGTTGGCTATGGCTACACCTTC. The V call is TRBV19, the J call TRBJ1-2; tentative D call: TRBD1 (6 bases). V was clipped by 4 bases and J by 4 bases, with 13 bases between them. CDR3 length: 14 amino acids. Germline CDR1 reads LNHDA; CDR2 reads SQIVND (reference sequence).

CDR3 sequence (DNA): TGTGCCAGCAGCTTAAACAGTGAAGCCTATGGCTACACCTTC. Its translation: CASSLNSEAYGYTF. The chain employs TRBV7-2 and TRBJ1-2; no clear D. The CDR3 is 14 amino acids. CDR1 is SGHTA, CDR2 FQGNSA, per germline. Trimming stripped 2 bases from V and 4 bases from J, with 11 bases between. Using reference TRBV7-2 and TRBJ1-2 for the parts outside the CDR3, the full variable domain is GAGVSQSPSNKVTEKGKDVELRCDPISGHTALYWYRQSLGQGLEFLIYFQGNSAPDKSGLPSDRFSAERTGGSVSTLTIQRTQQEDSAVYLCASSLNSEAYGYTFGSGTRLTVV.